This TCR beta chain was sequenced for a study of T-cell reconstitution after alpha-beta-depleted transplantation in children (dated by TCRdb to between 2015 and 2016). Some background on the complete study: Using TCR repertoire profiling, the study followed T-cell immune reconstitution in a quantitative way in children after TCRalphabeta/CD19-depleted allogeneic hematopoietic cell transplantation.

Its CDR3 holds 16 amino acids, cysteine through phenylalanine. The CDR3 DNA has 48 bases and is translated from base 1. Relative to germline, V is missing 3 bases and J is missing 5 bases, with 8 bases of the junction outside any gene match. Taken from the germline V gene, the CDR1 and CDR2 loops are SGHTA and FQGNSA. The library was generated by PCR. The instrument was an Illumina HiSeq 2500. Molecular barcoding was employed in the preparation of TCR libraries, with unique molecular identifiers being used to normalize TCRbeta repertoire quantification. Using fastp trimming at Q25 and MiXCR clonotype assembly, TCRdb reanalyzed the public sequencing data and kept in-frame beta chains. CDR3 protein duplicates are merged, each entry listing the most common genes and DNA. The sample table contains 780,000 or so distinct CDR3 sequences; only one count was recorded for 16% of them. Clones ranked in the top ten supply around 4.5% of the sample.

The table lists this clonotype with a few counts. Its antigen is still unknown. Per-base qualities were not stored, and no clone one base away is much larger. Results and caveats for the whole study, not just this receptor: Over subsequent months, a decline in hyperexpanded clone frequencies was noted, and after one year, T-cell counts and TCRbeta diversity were mostly ascribed to newly produced T cells. Apparently early alphabetaT-cell count recovery about two months after transplant reportedly relied on only several hundred rapidly expanded clones derived from non-depleted graft cells. The high TCRbeta diversity at day 60 in some patients was ascribed to recipient T cells and intrathymic progenitors that had survived conditioning.

Reading the label with the study, this specimen's treatment or condition is: allogeneic hematopoietic cell transplantation with graft depleted of TCRalphabeta T cells and CD19 B cells. The children who served as transplant recipients had been given grafts of TCRalphabeta/CD19-depleted allogeneic hematopoietic cells. This sequence originates from a male patient younger than 18 who had a stem cell transplant for acute lymphoblastic leukemia, so the T cells may come from the graft donor. The chain employs TRBV7-2 and TRBJ2-7; 12 of the junction bases match TRBD2. The sequences come from PBMCs, mostly from graft donor cells, collected 360 days after TCRalphabeta/CD19-depleted stem cell transplant. In nucleotides, the sequence is TGTGCCAGCAGCTTCCTAGCGGGGGGGGCGCCCAACGAGCAGTACTTC. Its product reads: CASSFLAGGAPNEQYF.